These 2 T cell receptor beta chains originate from one sample sequenced in a study of technical replicates of blood from a handful of donors. Assay used: immunoSEQ multiplex PCR; TCRdb lists only in-frame clones, some missing. Among tens of thousands of clones listed, over 80% were seen once. The sequenced sample consisted of T cells isolated from PBMCs. Receptors were obtained from a human donor in good health.

The chain combines TRBV2 with TRBJ2-7; 12 positions agree with TRBD1. The CDR3 length is 14 residues. V lost 9 bases, J lost 3 bases, and 6 bases stayed unmatched. Looked up from germline, CDR1 is SNHLY and CDR2 is FYNNEI. CDR3 in amino acids: CASKGQGAIYEQYF. The DNA for the CDR3 is TGTGCCAGTAAGGGACAGGGGGCAATCTACGAGCAGTACTTC.

The chain uses TRBV7-8 and TRBJ1-1; 8 bases map to TRBD1. Germline loops: CDR1 SGHVS, CDR2 FQNEAQ. The trim removed 4 bases at V and 0 bases at J, leaving 1 base unmatched. This CDR3 region has 14 residues. CDR3 amino acids: CASSYRGMNTEAFF. DNA of the CDR3: TGTGCCAGCAGCTACAGGGGGATGAACACTGAAGCTTTCTTT.